This T cell receptor (beta chain) was found in a study of T cells in Graves' hyperthyroidism and ophthalmopathy. Diagnostic assessment was based on clinical symptoms, serum thyroxine and TRAb, thyroid ultrasound and orbital computed tomography. This clonotype was detected a few times. RNA transcripts gave rise to amplified TCR beta CDR3 regions. First-round RT-PCR with HTBI primers amplified the TCR CDR3 region. Each CDR3 protein gets one entry after TCRdb re-called the multiplex PCR reads with MiXCR. The table records 460,000 or so distinct CDR3 sequences, about 15% of them present only once. The CDR3 is 13 residues long. The germline V gene encodes CDR1 ENHRY and CDR2 SYGVKD. The V gene lost 10 bases and the J gene lost 0 bases, with 13 bases spanning the gap.

This chain joins TRBV10-3 and TRBJ2-7, with D perhaps matching TRBD1 (6 bases). The sequencing sample was made of blood. This clonotype was obtained from a woman aged 18-29 years with Graves' hyperthyroidism. CDR3: CATSRQDSYEQYV. CDR3 DNA sequence: TGTGCCACCAGCCGACAGGACTCCTACGAGCAGTACGTC.